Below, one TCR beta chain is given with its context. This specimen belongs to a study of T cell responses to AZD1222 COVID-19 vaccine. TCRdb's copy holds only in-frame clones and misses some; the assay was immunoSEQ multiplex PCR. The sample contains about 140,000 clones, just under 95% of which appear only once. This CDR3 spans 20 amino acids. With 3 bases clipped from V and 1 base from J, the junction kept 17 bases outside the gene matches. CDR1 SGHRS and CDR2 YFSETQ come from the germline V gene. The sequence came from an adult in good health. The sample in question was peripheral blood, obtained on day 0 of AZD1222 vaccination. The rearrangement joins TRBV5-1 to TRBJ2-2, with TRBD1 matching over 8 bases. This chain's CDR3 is CASSWTQGQGGLQNTGELFF. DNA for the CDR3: TGCGCCAGCAGCTGGACACAAGGACAGGGCGGCCTTCAGAACACCGGGGAGCTGTTTTTT.